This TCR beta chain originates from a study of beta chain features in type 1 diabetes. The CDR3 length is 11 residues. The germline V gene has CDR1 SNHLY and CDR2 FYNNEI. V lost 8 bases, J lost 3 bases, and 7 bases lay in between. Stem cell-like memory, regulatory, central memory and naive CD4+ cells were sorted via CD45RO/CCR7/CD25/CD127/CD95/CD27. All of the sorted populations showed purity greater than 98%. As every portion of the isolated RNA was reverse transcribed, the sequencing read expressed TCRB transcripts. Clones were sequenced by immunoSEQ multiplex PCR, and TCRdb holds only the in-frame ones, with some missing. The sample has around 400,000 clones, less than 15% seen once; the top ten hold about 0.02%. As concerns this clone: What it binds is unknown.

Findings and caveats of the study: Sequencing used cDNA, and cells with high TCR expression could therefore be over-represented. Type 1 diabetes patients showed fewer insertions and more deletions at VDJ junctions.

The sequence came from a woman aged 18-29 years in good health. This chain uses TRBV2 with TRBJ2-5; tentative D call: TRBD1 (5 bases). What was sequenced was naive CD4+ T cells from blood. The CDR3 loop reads CASDREETQYF. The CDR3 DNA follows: TGTGCCAGCGACAGAGAAGAGACCCAGTACTTC.